This entry lists 6 T cell receptor beta chains sequenced from one sample in a study of patients and donors after allogeneic stem cell transplantation. A single record per CDR3 protein comes from TCRdb applying MiXCR to the RT-PCR reads. This sample yields 110,000 or so distinct CDR3 sequences, of which 35% are seen a single time; roughly 30% belongs to the top ten. Material: blood, either unsorted or a sorted T cell fraction (not recorded which). All receptors come from a human donor who was either an allogeneic HSCT recipient or a stem cell or donor lymphocyte infusion donor (not recorded which). It is not recorded whose cells these are; they may come from a transplant donor.

This clonotype was recorded a few times. This chain connects TRBV7-6 to TRBJ1-1, with TRBD1 identical over 8 bases. Losses at the gene ends were 8 bases for V and 6 bases for J; bases not matched to a gene: 8. The CDR3 covers 13 residues. From germline, CDR1 is SGHVS and CDR2 FNYEAQ. The CDR3 protein is CASSWTGFAEAFF. The CDR3 DNA sequence: TGTGCCAGCTCCTGGACAGGGTTCGCTGAAGCTTTCTTT. The variable domain in full, with the rest retrieved from reference TRBV7-6 and TRBJ1-1, is GAGVSQSPRYKVTKRGQDVALRCDPISGHVSLYWYRQALGQGPEFLTYFNYEAQQDKSGLPNDRFSAERPEGSISTLTIQRTEQRDSAMYRCASSWTGFAEAFFGQGTRLTVV.

This clonotype was observed a handful of times. The chain couples TRBV4-2 to TRBJ1-4; 8 bases fit TRBD1. Trimming removed 4 bases from V and 7 bases from J; junction bases left unmatched: 8. The CDR3 has 15 amino acids. Germline-derived CDR1 and CDR2 are LGHNA and YNFKEQ. The CDR3 is CASSPWTGTVEKLFF. CDR3 nucleotide sequence: TGTGCCAGCAGCCCATGGACAGGGACTGTTGAAAAACTGTTTTTT.

This chain joins TRBV24-1 and TRBJ2-1, with TRBD2 as a possible D gene (6 bases). This CDR3 region has 15 residues. Germline V CDR1 and CDR2: KGHDR, SFDVKD. V lost 6 bases, J lost 2 bases, and 13 bases lay in between. The CDR3 protein is CATSPTSRPYNEQFF. As DNA, the CDR3 is TGTGCCACCAGTCCCACTAGCCGACCCTACAATGAGCAGTTCTTC.

This chain uses TRBV7-2 with TRBJ1-6, with D perhaps matching TRBD1 (5 bases). Germline values: CDR1 SGHTA, CDR2 FQGNSA. With 2 bases removed from V and 0 bases from J, the gap between germline ends came to 8 bases. The CDR3 is 16 residues long. In DNA, the CDR3 is TGTGCCAGCAGCTTATTCGACAGCTCCTATAATTCACCCCTCCACTTT. Translating it yields CASSLFDSSYNSPLHF.

The chain links TRBV3-1 to TRBJ2-1, with D perhaps TRBD2 (5 bases). CDR3 length: 15 residues. The V end was cut by 0 bases, the J end by 2 bases, with 8 bases between. CDR1 and CDR2 from the germline V gene are LGHDT and YNNKEL (reference sequence). Here the CDR3 DNA reads TGTGCCAGCAGCCAAGAGGCTAGCACCTACAATGAGCAGTTCTTC. Translated: CASSQEASTYNEQFF.

The gene calls are TRBV28 and TRBJ2-7, with TRBD2 matching 16 bases. In germline, CDR1 is MDHEN, CDR2 SYDVKM. Trimming cost V 4 bases and J 6 bases; bases outside gene matches: 3. CDR3 length: 15 residues. CDR3 nucleotide sequence: TGTGCCAGCAGTTCTGGGACTAGCGGGAGGGGCGAGCAGTACTTC. Translated: CASSSGTSGRGEQYF.